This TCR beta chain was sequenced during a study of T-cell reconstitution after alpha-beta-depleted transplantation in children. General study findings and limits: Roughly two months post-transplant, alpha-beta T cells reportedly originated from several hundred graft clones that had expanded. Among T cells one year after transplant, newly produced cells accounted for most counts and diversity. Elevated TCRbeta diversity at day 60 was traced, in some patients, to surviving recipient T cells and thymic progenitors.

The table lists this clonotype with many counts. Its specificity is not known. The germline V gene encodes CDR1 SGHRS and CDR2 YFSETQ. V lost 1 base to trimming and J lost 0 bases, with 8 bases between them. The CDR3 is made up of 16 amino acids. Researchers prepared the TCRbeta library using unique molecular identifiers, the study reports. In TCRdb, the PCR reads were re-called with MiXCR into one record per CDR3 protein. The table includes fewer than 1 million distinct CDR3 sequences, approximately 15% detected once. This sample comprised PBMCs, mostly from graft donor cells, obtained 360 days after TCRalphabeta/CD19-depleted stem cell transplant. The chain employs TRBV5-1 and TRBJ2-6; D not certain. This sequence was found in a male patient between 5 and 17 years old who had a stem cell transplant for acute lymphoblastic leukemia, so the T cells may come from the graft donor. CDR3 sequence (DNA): TGCGCCAGCAGCTTGATGGGGAACTCTGGGGCCAACGTCCTGACTTTC. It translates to CASSLMGNSGANVLTF. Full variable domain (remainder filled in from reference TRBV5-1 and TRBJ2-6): KAGVTQTPRYLIKTRGQQVTLSCSPISGHRSVSWYQQTPGQGLQFLFEYFSETQRNKGNFPGRFSGRQFSNSRSEMNVSTLELGDSALYLCASSLMGNSGANVLTFGAGSRLTVL.